This TCR beta chain is drawn from a study of blood T cell repertoires in COVID-19. This clone was found a few times. Within the sample, other DNA sequences also encode this same CDR3. The data were produced by immunoSEQ multiplex PCR, yet TCRdb's version contains in-frame clones alone and is incomplete. The data hold a few hundred thousand clones, with 85% to 90% observed a single time. This CDR3 contains 14 residues. Germline loops: CDR1 LNHDA, CDR2 SQIVND (reference sequence). V gave up 3 bases and J gave up 4 bases; unmatched junction bases: 2. The specimen was PBMCs or T cells enriched from blood (not recorded which). The TCR originated in a woman between 40 and 50 years old who had recovered from COVID-19. The chain carries TRBV19 and TRBJ1-2; 10 bases align to TRBD1. In nucleotides, the CDR3 is TGTGCCAGTAGTATCGACAGGGGGCTCTATGGCTACACCTTC. Residues: CASSIDRGLYGYTF.